This TCR beta chain came from a study of blood T cell repertoires in COVID-19. Clones were sequenced by immunoSEQ multiplex PCR, and TCRdb holds only the in-frame ones, with some missing. The sample carries over 200,000 clones, 92% recorded once. Per the germline V gene, CDR1 is SNHLY and CDR2 is FYNNEI. V lost 7 bases to trimming and J lost 3 bases, with 18 bases between them. The CDR3 loop spans 16 amino acids. The sequence was obtained from a man aged 25-45 years with acute or convalescent COVID-19. The V gene is TRBV2, the J gene TRBJ2-2; D not certain. The material sequenced was peripheral blood. DNA for the CDR3: TGTGCCAGCACCTACCCGAAAACTGCGGACACCGGGGAGCTGTTTTTT. Its translation is CASTYPKTADTGELFF. Based on the CDR3 plus reference TRBV2 and TRBJ2-2, the full variable domain is EPEVTQTPSHQVTQMGQEVILRCVPISNHLYFYWYRQILGQKVEFLVSFYNNEISEKSEIFDDQFSVERPDGSNFTLKIRSTKLEDSAMYFCASTYPKTADTGELFFGEGSRLTVL.